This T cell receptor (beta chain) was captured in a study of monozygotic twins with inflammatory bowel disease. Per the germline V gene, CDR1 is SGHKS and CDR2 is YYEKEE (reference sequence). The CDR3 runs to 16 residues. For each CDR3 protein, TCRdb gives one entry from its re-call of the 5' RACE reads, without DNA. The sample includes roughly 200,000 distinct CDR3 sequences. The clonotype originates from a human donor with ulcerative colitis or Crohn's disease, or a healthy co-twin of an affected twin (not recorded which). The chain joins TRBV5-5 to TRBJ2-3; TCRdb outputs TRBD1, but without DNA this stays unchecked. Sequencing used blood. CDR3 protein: CASSSSGTGYSDTQYF.